This is a list of T cell receptor beta chains from one sample in a study of CD8 T cells in Susac syndrome. TCRdb redid the calling of the immunoSEQ multiplex PCR reads with MiXCR, one entry per CDR3 protein. The data contain 15,000 to 20,000 distinct CDR3 sequences, around 95% of them singletons. The sequencing sample was made of CD8+ T cells from PBMCs. The receptors originated from a human donor in good health. Each CDR3 is given with its conserved first and last residue. Size is omitted from some rows. Given values are once, few, many or a class for expanded clones.

abundance | j_gene | v_gene | CDR3aa
. | TRBJ2-7 | TRBV7-9 | CASSSRDRDYEQYF
. | TRBJ1-1 | TRBV7-9 | CASRAGGGEAFF
once | TRBJ2-7 | TRBV7-9 | CASSPTSDLKVWDEQYF
. | TRBJ2-1 | TRBV27 | CASSLLAGSFNEQFF
. | TRBJ2-2 | TRBV12-3/TRBV12-4 | CASSLTGVYTGELFF
. | TRBJ1-2 | TRBV29-1 | CSVVGSANYGYTF
. | TRBJ2-3 | TRBV4-3 | CASSQTYTSGGGHLTDTQYF
few | TRBJ1-2 | TRBV7-9 | CASSLATGVNYGYTF
. | TRBJ2-7 | TRBV29-1 | CSVEMYEGTTYEQYF
. | TRBJ2-1 | TRBV27 | CASSSGLAVYNEQFF
. | TRBJ2-7 | TRBV13 | CASSPDRGEQCF
. | TRBJ2-1 | TRBV29-1 | CSGLGQGPEQFF
. | TRBJ1-2 | TRBV5-1 | CASSLDPNYGYTF
. | TRBJ2-1 | TRBV2 | CASSEAPYGSSYNEQFF